The clone carrying this TCR beta chain occurred once. Its target is not known. This entry comes from a study of Ad26.COV2.S vaccination and SARS-CoV-2 variants. Points from the study as a whole: Whether participants received vaccine or placebo, their non-spike TCR breadth was similar.

CDR1 MNHEY and CDR2 SVGEGT come from the germline V gene. The CDR3 is 14 amino acids. V lost 2 bases, J lost 5 bases, and 12 bases lay in between. This sample's treatment: 15 to 20 received Ad26.COV2.S at low or high dose, single or two shots; 5 received placebo; per-sample allocation not given. Collection of samples fell on day 63 after the first vaccine or placebo injection. Clones were read by immunoSEQ multiplex PCR, and TCRdb kept only the in-frame ones, dropping some. The sample holds more than 300,000 clones; roughly 91% are singletons and the top ten take around 4.5%. V usage is TRBV6-2 or TRBV6-3 and J usage is TRBJ2-5; D is uncertain. The receptor's source is a person between 18 and 60 years old who received the Ad26.COV2.S COVID-19 vaccine or a placebo. Sequencing was performed on peripheral blood, taken in a trial of Ad26.COV2.S vaccine versus placebo. CDR3 DNA: TGTGCCAGCAGTTACGTCTCCCGTTCGGAGACCCAGTACTTC. Translation: CASSYVSRSETQYF.